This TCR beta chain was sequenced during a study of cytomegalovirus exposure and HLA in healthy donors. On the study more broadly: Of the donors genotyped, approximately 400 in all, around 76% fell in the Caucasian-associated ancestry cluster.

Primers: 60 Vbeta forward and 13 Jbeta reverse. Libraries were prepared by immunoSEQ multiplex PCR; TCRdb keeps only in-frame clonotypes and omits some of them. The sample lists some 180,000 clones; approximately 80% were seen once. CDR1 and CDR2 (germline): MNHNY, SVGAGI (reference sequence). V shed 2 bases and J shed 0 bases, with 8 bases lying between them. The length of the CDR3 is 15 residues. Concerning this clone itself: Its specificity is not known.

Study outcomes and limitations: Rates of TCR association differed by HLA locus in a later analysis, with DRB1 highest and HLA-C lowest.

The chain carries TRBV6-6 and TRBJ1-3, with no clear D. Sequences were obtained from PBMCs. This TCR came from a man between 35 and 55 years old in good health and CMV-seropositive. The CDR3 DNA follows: TGTGCCAGCAGTTACACAGAGCTCTCTGGAAACACCATATATTTT. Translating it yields CASSYTELSGNTIYF.